The T cell receptor (beta chain) described here comes from a study of Ad26.COV2.S vaccination and SARS-CoV-2 variants. Study-level information: Donor joined the COV1001 Ad26.COV2.S trial arm. Once, or twice with 56 days between doses, Ad26.COV2.S was given intramuscularly.

This clone was recorded at least ten times. Its cognate antigen is unknown. Findings and caveats of the study: Recipients given vaccine exceeded placebo recipients in spike-specific TCR breadth.

Treatment given: around 19 received Ad26.COV2.S at low or high dose, single or two shots; five or six received placebo; per-sample allocation not given. The investigators took samples on day 63 after the first vaccine or placebo injection. Sequencing used immunoSEQ multiplex PCR; TCRdb keeps in-frame clones, though not all of them. Among over 350,000 clones listed, 75% to 90% were seen once. After removal of 4 bases from V and 8 bases from J, the junction contained 9 bases not matched to a gene. The CDR3 extends over 14 amino acids. CDR1 SGHDT and CDR2 YYEEEE come from the germline V gene. This TCR derives from a person between 18 and 65 years old who received the Ad26.COV2.S COVID-19 vaccine or a placebo. The genes are TRBV5-6 and TRBJ1-2; 9 bases fit TRBD1. Here the sequenced sample was peripheral blood, taken in a trial of Ad26.COV2.S vaccine versus placebo. The DNA for the CDR3 is TGTGCCAGCAGCACTTTAACAGGGGGCGGCGGCTACACCTTC. Its protein product is CASSTLTGGGGYTF.